Listed below are T cell receptor beta chains from one sample, sequenced in a study of regulatory T cells in long-lasting Graves disease. TCRdb reanalysed the multiplex PCR reads using MiXCR and keeps one entry per CDR3 protein. The repertoire holds approximately 400,000 distinct CDR3 sequences, with 15% as singletons. This same sample was also taken into another study, of T cells in Graves' hyperthyroidism and ophthalmopathy.

Sequences were derived from peripheral blood mononuclear cells (PBMCs), sampled at new diagnosis, from a patient treated with antithyroid drugs. Every receptor here comes from a woman aged 25 to 45 with Graves disease. The CDR3 runs from the conserved cysteine through the conserved F or W. The D gene is left open where the match is weak. For some rows the clone size is stated as once, few or many, or as a class when expanded; others skip it.

d_gene	len	v_gene	j_gene	abundance	CDR3aa	CDR3nt
.	12	TRBV29-1	TRBJ2-3	many	CSVGTAPDTQYF	TGCAGCGTTGGGACAGCCCCAGATACGCAGTATTTT
TRBD2	16	TRBV25-1	TRBJ2-1	once	CASSGPGLAGYNEQFF	TGTGCCAGCAGTGGGCCGGGACTAGCGGGTTACAATGAGCAGTTCTTC
TRBD1	13	TRBV20-1	TRBJ2-7	few	CSADDRASYEQYF	TGCAGTGCCGACGACAGGGCCTCCTACGAGCAGTACTTC
TRBD2	17	TRBV9	TRBJ2-3	many	CASSVDPAGGPVDTQYF	TGTGCCAGCAGCGTAGATCCGGCGGGAGGGCCCGTAGATACGCAGTATTTT
.	16	TRBV7-9	TRBJ2-7	.	CASTSGPDGSLYEQYF	TGTGCCAGCACCTCGGGCCCTGACGGGAGCTTGTACGAGCAGTACTTC
.	13	TRBV5-5	TRBJ2-3	many	CASSFGLGDTQYF	TGTGCCAGCAGCTTCGGCCTCGGGGATACGCAGTATTTT
TRBD1	19	TRBV9	TRBJ1-2	.	CASSVTMIGHRGANYGYTF	TGTGCCAGCAGCGTAACTATGATTGGACACAGGGGAGCTAACTATGGCTACACCTTC
.	12	TRBV6-1	TRBJ1-2	.	CASGIQGFGYTF	TGTGCCAGCGGGATCCAGGGGTTTGGCTACACCTTC
TRBD2	15	TRBV12-3/TRBV12-4	TRBJ2-5	many	CASSLTPGGGETQYF	TGTGCCAGCAGTTTAACCCCGGGAGGAGGGGAGACCCAGTACTTC
.	12	TRBV7-8	TRBJ1-1	many	CASSLSPTEAFF	TGTGCCAGCAGCTTATCTCCCACTGAAGCTTTCTTT
.	13	TRBV30	TRBJ2-3	many	CAWSGTSTDTQYF	TGTGCCTGGAGCGGGACTAGCACAGATACGCAGTATTTT
.	13	TRBV11-2	TRBJ1-2	many	CASSQEGTTGYTF	TGTGCCAGCAGCCAAGAAGGGACGACTGGCTACACCTTC
TRBD1	17	TRBV9	TRBJ2-1	.	CASSLTIQGDFNNEQFF	TGTGCCAGCAGTTTGACGATACAGGGGGACTTCAACAATGAGCAGTTCTTC
.	16	TRBV7-9	TRBJ2-1	many	CASSSYPGGVYNEQFF	TGTGCCAGCAGCAGCTACCCAGGAGGGGTTTACAATGAGCAGTTCTTC
.	13	TRBV4-1	TRBJ2-2	few	CASSQVVTGELFF	TGCGCCAGCAGCCAAGTCGTTACCGGGGAGCTGTTTTTT
.	12	TRBV29-1	TRBJ2-5	few	CSGGGQRETQYF	TGCAGCGGGGGGGGACAGAGAGAGACCCAGTACTTC
.	13	TRBV6-2/TRBV6-3	TRBJ1-2	many	CASSYSIHYGYTF	TGTGCCAGCAGTTACTCGATACACTATGGCTACACCTTC
.	13	TRBV30	TRBJ2-4	many	CAWGGDRKNIQYF	TGTGCCTGGGGGGGGGACAGGAAAAACATTCAGTACTTC
TRBD1	17	TRBV7-9	TRBJ2-1	many	CASSLGQTRFNHNEQFF	TGTGCCAGCAGCTTGGGACAGACTCGATTCAACCACAATGAGCAGTTCTTC